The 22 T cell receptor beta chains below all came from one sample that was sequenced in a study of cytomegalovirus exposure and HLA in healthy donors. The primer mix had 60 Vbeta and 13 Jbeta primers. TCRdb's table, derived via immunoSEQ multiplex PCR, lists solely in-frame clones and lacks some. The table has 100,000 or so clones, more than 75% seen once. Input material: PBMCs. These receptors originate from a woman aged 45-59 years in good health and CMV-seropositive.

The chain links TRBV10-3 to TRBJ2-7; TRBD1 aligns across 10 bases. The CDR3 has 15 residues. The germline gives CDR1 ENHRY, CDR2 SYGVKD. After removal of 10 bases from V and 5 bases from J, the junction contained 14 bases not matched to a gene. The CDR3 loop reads CASSTGTGDADEQYF. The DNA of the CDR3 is TGTGCCAGCAGCACCGGGACAGGGGATGCTGACGAGCAGTACTTC.

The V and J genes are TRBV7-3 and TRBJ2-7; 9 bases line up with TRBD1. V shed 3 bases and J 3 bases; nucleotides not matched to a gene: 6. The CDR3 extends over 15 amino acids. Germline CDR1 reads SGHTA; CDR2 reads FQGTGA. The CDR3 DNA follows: TGTGCCAGCAGCTTCTCCGGGACAGGGCGCTACGAGCAGTACTTC. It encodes CASSFSGTGRYEQYF.

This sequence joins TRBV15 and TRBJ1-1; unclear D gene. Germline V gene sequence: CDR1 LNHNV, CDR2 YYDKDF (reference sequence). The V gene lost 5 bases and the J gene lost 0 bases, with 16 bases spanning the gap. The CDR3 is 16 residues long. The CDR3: CATSPTLLAVNTEAFF. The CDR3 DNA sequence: TGTGCCACCAGCCCGACGCTTTTGGCGGTGAACACTGAAGCTTTCTTT.

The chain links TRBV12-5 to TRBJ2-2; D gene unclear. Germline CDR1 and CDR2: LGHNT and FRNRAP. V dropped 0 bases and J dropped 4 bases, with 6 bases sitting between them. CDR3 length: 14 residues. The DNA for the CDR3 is TGTGCTAGTGGTTTGGTAACGGGCACCGGGGAGCTGTTTTTT. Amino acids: CASGLVTGTGELFF. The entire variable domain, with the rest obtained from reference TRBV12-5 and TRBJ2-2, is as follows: DARVTQTPRHKVTEMGQEVTMRCQPILGHNTVFWYRQTMMQGLELLAYFRNRAPLDDSGMPKDRFSAEMPDATLATLKIQPSEPRDSAVYFCASGLVTGTGELFFGEGSRLTVL.

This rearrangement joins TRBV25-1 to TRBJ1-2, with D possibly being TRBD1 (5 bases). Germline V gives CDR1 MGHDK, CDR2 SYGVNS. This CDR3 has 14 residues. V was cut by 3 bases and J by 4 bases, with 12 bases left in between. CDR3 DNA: TGTGCCAGCAGTGAGGGAGGGGTTCGCTATGGCTACACCTTC. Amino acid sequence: CASSEGGVRYGYTF.

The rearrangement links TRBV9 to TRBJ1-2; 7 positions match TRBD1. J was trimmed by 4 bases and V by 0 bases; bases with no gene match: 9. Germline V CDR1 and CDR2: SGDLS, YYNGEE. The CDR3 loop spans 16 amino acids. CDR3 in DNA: TGTGCCAGCAGCGTAGGGGCCCCGGGACAGTCCTATGGCTACACCTTC. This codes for CASSVGAPGQSYGYTF.

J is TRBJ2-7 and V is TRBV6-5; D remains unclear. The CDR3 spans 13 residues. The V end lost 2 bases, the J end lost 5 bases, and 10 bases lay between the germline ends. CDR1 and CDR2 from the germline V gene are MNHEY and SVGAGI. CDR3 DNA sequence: TGTGCCAGCAGTTACAGGCAGGTCGACGAGCAGTACTTC. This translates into CASSYRQVDEQYF.

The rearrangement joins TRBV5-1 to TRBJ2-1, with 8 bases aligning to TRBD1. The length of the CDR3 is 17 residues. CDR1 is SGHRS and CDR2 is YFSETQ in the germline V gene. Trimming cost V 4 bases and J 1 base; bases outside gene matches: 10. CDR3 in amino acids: CASSTGGTGSSYNEQFF. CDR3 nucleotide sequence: TGCGCCAGCAGCACTGGAGGGACAGGATCGTCCTACAATGAGCAGTTCTTC. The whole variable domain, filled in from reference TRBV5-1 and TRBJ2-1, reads KAGVTQTPRYLIKTRGQQVTLSCSPISGHRSVSWYQQTPGQGLQFLFEYFSETQRNKGNFPGRFSGRQFSNSRSEMNVSTLELGDSALYLCASSTGGTGSSYNEQFFGPGTRLTVL.

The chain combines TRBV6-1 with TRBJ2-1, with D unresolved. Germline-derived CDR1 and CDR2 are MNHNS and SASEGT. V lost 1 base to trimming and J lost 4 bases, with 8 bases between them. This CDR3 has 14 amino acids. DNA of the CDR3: TGTGCCAGCAGTGAAGTCCCCAGTTACAATGAGCAGTTCTTC. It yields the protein CASSEVPSYNEQFF.

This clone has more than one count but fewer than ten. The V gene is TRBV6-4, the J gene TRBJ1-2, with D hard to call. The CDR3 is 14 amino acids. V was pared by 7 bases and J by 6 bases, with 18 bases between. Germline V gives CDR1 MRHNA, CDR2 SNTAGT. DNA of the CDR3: TGTGCCAGCAAGAGTATTCCAGAGGGTAATGGCTACACCTTC. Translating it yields CASKSIPEGNGYTF.

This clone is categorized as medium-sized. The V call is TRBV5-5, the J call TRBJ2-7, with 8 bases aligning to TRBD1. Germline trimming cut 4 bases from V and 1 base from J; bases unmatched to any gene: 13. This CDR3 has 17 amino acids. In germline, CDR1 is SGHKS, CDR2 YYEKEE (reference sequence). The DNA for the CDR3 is TGTGCCAGCAGCCTGGGAATCGGTGGGGACAGGTCCTACGAGCAGTACTTC. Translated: CASSLGIGGDRSYEQYF. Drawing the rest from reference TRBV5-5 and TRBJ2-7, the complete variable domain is DAGVTQSPTHLIKTRGQQVTLRCSPISGHKSVSWYQQVLGQGPQFIFQYYEKEERGRGNFPDRFSARQFPNYSSELNVNALLLGDSALYLCASSLGIGGDRSYEQYFGPGTRLTVT.

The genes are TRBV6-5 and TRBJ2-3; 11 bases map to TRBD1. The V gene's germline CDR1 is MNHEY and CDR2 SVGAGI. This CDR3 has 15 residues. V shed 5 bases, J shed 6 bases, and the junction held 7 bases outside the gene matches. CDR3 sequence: CASSPDRGRWDTQYF. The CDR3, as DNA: TGTGCCAGCAGTCCGGACAGGGGGCGGTGGGATACGCAGTATTTT.

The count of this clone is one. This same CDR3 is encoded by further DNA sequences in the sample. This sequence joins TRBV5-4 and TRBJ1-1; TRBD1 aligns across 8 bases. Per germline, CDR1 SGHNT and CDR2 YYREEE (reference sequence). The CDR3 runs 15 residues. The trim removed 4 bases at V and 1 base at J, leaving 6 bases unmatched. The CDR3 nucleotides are TGTGCCAGCAGCAGTACCGGGACAGGGAACACTGAAGCTTTCTTT. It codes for CASSSTGTGNTEAFF.

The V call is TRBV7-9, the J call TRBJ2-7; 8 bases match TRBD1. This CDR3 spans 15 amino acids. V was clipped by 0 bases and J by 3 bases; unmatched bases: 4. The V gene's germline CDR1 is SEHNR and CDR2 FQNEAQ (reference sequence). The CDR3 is CASSLAGRGLYEQYF. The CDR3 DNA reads TGTGCCAGCAGCTTAGCGGGCAGGGGGCTCTACGAGCAGTACTTC.

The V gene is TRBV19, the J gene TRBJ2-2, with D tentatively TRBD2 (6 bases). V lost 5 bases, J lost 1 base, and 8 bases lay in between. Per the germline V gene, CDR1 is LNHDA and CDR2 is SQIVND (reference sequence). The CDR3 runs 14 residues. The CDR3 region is CASSLGGNTGELFF. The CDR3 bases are TGTGCCAGTAGTTTGGGGGGGAACACCGGGGAGCTGTTTTTT.

The CDR3 region is CASSSLRGTDTIYF. The DNA of the CDR3 is TGTGCCAGCAGTTCCCTTCGTGGTACAGACACCATATATTTT. The rearrangement links TRBV2 to TRBJ1-3; the D is unclear. Per germline, CDR1 SNHLY and CDR2 FYNNEI. V lost 5 bases and J 8 bases, leaving 16 bases between the germline ends. CDR3 length: 14 amino acids. Filled out from reference TRBV2 and TRBJ1-3, the complete variable domain reads EPEVTQTPSHQVTQMGQEVILRCVPISNHLYFYWYRQILGQKVEFLVSFYNNEISEKSEIFDDQFSVERPDGSNFTLKIRSTKLEDSAMYFCASSSLRGTDTIYFGEGSWLTVV.

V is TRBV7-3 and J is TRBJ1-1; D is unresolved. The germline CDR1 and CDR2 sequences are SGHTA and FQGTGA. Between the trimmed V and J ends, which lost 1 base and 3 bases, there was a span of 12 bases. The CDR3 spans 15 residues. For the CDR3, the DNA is TGTGCCAGCAGCTTAATCCCGGGTTTGGACACTGAAGCTTTCTTT. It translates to CASSLIPGLDTEAFF.

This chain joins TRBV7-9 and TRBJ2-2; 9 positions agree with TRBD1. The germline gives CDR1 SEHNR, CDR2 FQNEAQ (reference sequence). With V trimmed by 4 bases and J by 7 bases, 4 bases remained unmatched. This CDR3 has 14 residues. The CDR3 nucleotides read TGTGCCAGCAGCTCACAGGGGGCCGACGGGGAGCTGTTTTTT. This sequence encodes CASSSQGADGELFF.

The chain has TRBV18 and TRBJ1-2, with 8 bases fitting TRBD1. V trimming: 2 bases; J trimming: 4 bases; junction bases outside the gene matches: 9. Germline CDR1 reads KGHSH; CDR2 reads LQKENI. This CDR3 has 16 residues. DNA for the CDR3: TGTGCCAGCTCACCAACTGGACAGGGCAGAGCCTATGGCTACACCTTC. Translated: CASSPTGQGRAYGYTF. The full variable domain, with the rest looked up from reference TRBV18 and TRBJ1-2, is NAGVMQNPRHLVRRRGQEARLRCSPMKGHSHVYWYRQLPEEGLKFMVYLQKENIIDESGMPKERFSAEFPKEGPSILRIQQVVRGDSAAYFCASSPTGQGRAYGYTFGSGTRLTVV.

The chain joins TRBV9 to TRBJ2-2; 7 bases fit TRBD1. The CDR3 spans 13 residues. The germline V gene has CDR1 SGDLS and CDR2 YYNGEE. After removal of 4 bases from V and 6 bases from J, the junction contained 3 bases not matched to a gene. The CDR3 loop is CASSSQGAGELFF. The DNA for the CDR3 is TGTGCCAGCAGCTCCCAGGGGGCCGGGGAGCTGTTTTTT.

The chain's CDR3 is CASSFGETQYF. CDR3 nucleotides: TGTGCCAGCAGCTTCGGGGAGACCCAGTACTTC. The chain couples TRBV5-6 to TRBJ2-5; D unclear. Trimming left V 2 bases short and J 5 bases short, with 4 bases between. The V gene's germline CDR1 is SGHDT and CDR2 YYEEEE. This CDR3 is 11 amino acids long.

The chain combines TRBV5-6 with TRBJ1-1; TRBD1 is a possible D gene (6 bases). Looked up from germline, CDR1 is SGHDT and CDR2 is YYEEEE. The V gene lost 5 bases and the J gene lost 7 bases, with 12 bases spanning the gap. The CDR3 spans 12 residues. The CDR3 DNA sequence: TGTGCCAGCAGTTCAGGGGTCGTTGAAGCTTTCTTT. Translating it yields CASSSGVVEAFF.